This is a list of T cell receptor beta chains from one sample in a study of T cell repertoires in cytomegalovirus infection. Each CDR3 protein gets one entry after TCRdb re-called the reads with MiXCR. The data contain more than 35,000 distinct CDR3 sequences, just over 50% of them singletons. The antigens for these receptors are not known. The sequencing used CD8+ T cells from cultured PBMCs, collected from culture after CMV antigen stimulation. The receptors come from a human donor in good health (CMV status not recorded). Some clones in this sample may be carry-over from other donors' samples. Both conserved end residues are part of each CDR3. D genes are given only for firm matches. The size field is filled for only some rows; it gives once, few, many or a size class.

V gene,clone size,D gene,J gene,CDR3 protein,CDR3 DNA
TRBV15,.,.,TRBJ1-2,CATSLDGYGYTF,TGTGCCACCAGTTTAGATGGGTATGGCTACACCTTC
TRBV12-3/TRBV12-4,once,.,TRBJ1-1,CASSLGGDTEAFF,TGTGCCAGCAGTTTAGGGGGTGACACTGAAGCTTTCTTT
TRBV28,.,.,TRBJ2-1,CASSFGYYNEQFF,TGTGCCAGCAGTTTCGGCTACTACAATGAGCAGTTCTTC
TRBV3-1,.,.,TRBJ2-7,CASSQASGSAYEQYF,TGTGCCAGCAGCCAAGCTTCAGGGTCAGCCTACGAGCAGTACTTC
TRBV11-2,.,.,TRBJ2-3,CASSLDRTDTQYF,TGTGCCAGCAGCTTAGACCGCACAGATACGCAGTATTTT
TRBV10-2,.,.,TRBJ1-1,CASSGWGEGTEAFF,TGCGCCAGCAGTGGCTGGGGCGAGGGCACTGAAGCTTTCTTT
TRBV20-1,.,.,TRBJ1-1,CSARNAFF,TGCAGTGCTAGAAACGCTTTCTTT
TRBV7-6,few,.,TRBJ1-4,CASSSGVGTNEKLFF,TGTGCCAGCAGCTCTGGTGTGGGGACTAATGAAAAACTGTTTTTT
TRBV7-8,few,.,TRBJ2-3,CASSPWTESDTQYF,TGTGCCAGCAGCCCCTGGACTGAATCGGATACGCAGTATTTT
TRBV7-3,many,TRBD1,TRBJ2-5,CASSGSGGVETQYF,TGTGCCAGCAGCGGGTCAGGGGGCGTCGAGACCCAGTACTTC
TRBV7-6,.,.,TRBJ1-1,CASSLRPGSDEMNTEAFF,TGTGCCAGCAGCTTAAGACCCGGGTCCGATGAAATGAACACTGAAGCTTTCTTT
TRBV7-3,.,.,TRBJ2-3,CASSGAGGPSTDTQYF,TGTGCCAGCAGCGGTGCAGGGGGGCCTAGCACAGATACGCAGTATTTT
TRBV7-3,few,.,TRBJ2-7,CASSLSPGEGDYEQYF,TGTGCCAGCAGCTTATCTCCCGGGGAAGGAGACTACGAGCAGTACTTC
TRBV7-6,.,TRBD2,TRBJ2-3,CASSPPGAGDREQYF,TGTGCCAGCAGCCCCCCAGGCGCGGGGGATAGGGAGCAGTATTTT
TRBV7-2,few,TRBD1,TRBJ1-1,CASSTGQGMNTEAFF,TGTGCCAGCAGCACGGGACAGGGGATGAACACTGAAGCTTTCTTT
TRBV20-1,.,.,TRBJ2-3,CSAFPRDFMAGSPPDTQYF,TGCAGTGCTTTCCCCCGGGACTTTATGGCGGGGTCCCCCCCAGATACGCAGTATTTT
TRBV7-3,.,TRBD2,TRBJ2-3,CASSQGTSGRDTQYF,TGTGCCAGCAGCCAGGGGACTAGCGGGAGGGATACGCAGTATTTT
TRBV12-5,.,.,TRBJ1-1,CASGLEGGLTEAFF,TGTGCTAGTGGCCTCGAAGGGGGTCTCACTGAAGCTTTCTTT
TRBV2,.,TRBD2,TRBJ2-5,CARYAGEETQYF,TGTGCCAGATACGCGGGAGAAGAGACCCAGTACTTC
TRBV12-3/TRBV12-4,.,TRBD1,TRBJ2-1,CASSPGQGGYNEQFF,TGTGCCAGCAGTCCCGGACAGGGGGGGTACAATGAGCAGTTCTTC
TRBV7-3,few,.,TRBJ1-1,CASSLTVNTEAFF,TGTGCCAGCAGCTTAACAGTGAACACTGAAGCTTTCTTT
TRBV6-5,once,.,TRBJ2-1,CASRKTRNEQFF,TGTGCCAGCAGAAAAACCAGGAATGAGCAGTTCTTC
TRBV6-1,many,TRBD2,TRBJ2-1,CASSDQGAAKELAGGSSYNEQFF,TGTGCCAGCAGTGACCAGGGGGCTGCTAAAGAACTAGCGGGGGGAAGCTCCTACAATGAGCAGTTCTTC
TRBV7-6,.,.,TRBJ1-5,CASSQGTGQPQHF,TGTGCCAGCAGTCAGGGTACAGGGCAGCCCCAGCATTTT
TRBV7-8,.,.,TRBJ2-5,CASSLAYQETQYF,TGTGCCAGCTCATTGGCCTACCAAGAGACCCAGTACTTC
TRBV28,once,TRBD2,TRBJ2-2,CASSLFGTSGTRGKRELFF,TGTGCCAGCAGTTTATTCGGGACTAGCGGGACCCGCGGAAAGAGGGAGCTGTTTTTT
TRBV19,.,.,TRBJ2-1,CASSPTPGRIHNEQFF,TGTGCCAGTAGTCCTACCCCGGGGCGCATCCACAATGAGCAGTTCTTC
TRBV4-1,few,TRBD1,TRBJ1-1,CASSQAQGAGTEAFF,TGCGCCAGCAGCCAAGCTCAGGGGGCGGGCACTGAAGCTTTCTTT
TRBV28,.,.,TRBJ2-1,CASSLGLGRNEQFF,TGTGCCAGCAGCCTTGGCCTGGGGCGGAATGAGCAGTTCTTC
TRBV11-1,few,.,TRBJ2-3,CASSFLDRGETDTQYF,TGTGCCAGCAGCTTCCTTGATCGCGGGGAGACAGATACGCAGTATTTT
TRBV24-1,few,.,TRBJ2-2,CATSGDRGGTGANTGELFF,TGTGCCACCAGTGGTGATAGGGGCGGGACTGGGGCGAACACCGGGGAGCTGTTTTTT
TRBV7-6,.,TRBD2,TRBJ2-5,CASSPRTSGGPQETQYF,TGTGCCAGCAGCCCAAGGACTAGCGGGGGGCCCCAAGAGACCCAGTACTTC
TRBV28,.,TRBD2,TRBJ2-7,CASSLRLAGGTYEQYF,TGTGCCAGCAGTTTAAGGCTAGCGGGAGGCACCTACGAGCAGTACTTC
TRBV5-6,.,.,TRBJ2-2,CASSLAGLNTGELFF,TGTGCCAGCAGCTTGGCGGGACTTAACACCGGGGAGCTGTTTTTT
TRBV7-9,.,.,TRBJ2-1,CASSPRAALEQFF,TGTGCCAGCAGCCCGAGGGCAGCCTTAGAGCAGTTCTTC
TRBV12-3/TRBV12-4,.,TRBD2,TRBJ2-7,CASSLSGRGSYEQYF,TGTGCCAGCAGCCTAAGCGGGAGGGGATCCTACGAGCAGTACTTC
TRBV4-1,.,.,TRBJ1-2,CASSQERSGHGYGYTF,TGCGCCAGCAGCCAAGAGAGGTCAGGGCACGGCTATGGCTACACCTTC
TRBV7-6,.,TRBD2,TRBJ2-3,CASSPIRVLAGTDTQYF,TGTGCCAGCAGCCCCATTAGGGTCCTAGCGGGAACAGATACGCAGTATTTT
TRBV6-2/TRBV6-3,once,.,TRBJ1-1,CASSRKGPMNTEAFF,TGTGCCAGCAGTAGGAAGGGCCCAATGAACACTGAAGCTTTCTTT
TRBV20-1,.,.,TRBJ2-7,CSARDVGASYEQYF,TGCAGTGCTAGAGACGTTGGGGCCTCCTACGAGCAGTACTTC
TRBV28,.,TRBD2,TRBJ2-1,CASNGSGRNNEQFF,TGTGCCAGCAACGGTAGCGGGAGGAACAATGAGCAGTTCTTC
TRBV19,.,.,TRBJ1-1,CATKEENTEAFF,TGTGCCACTAAGGAGGAGAACACTGAAGCTTTCTTT
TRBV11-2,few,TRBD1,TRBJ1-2,CASSRVLTGGNYGYTF,TGTGCCAGCAGCAGGGTATTGACAGGGGGTAACTATGGCTACACCTTC
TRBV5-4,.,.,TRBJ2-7,CASSLRGLGYEQYF,TGTGCCAGCAGCTTGCGGGGTCTTGGTTACGAGCAGTACTTC
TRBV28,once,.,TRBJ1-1,CASSPNRDTEAFF,TGTGCCAGCAGTCCAAACAGGGACACTGAAGCTTTCTTT
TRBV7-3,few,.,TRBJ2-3,CASSFTPDTDTQYF,TGTGCCAGCAGCTTCACCCCAGACACAGATACGCAGTATTTT
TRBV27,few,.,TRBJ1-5,CASSLASGGLQPQHF,TGTGCCAGCAGTTTAGCGTCGGGAGGCCTTCAGCCCCAGCATTTT